This T cell receptor beta chain was observed in a study of T cell responses to AZD1222 COVID-19 vaccine. CDR3 size: 13 residues. V was shortened by 5 bases and J by 2 bases, with 10 bases between the two germline ends. Notes on this clone: Its antigen is not known.

Profiling relied on immunoSEQ multiplex PCR, and the TCRdb table lists in-frame clones only, not all of them. The sample carries 100,000 to 150,000 clones, about 90% recorded once. Study-wide results and limits: Repertoire sampling happened only post peak T cell response. Nearly half of spike-specific TCRs reportedly target unmutated variant regions.

The V gene is TRBV12-3 or TRBV12-4, the J gene TRBJ2-7, with D possibly TRBD1 on 6 matching bases. The receptor's source is an adult who received the AZD1222 COVID-19 vaccine. Source: peripheral blood, taken 28 days after the second AZD1222 dose. CDR3: CASSLQGPYEQYF. The DNA for the CDR3 is TGTGCCAGCAGTCTACAGGGACCCTACGAGCAGTACTTC.